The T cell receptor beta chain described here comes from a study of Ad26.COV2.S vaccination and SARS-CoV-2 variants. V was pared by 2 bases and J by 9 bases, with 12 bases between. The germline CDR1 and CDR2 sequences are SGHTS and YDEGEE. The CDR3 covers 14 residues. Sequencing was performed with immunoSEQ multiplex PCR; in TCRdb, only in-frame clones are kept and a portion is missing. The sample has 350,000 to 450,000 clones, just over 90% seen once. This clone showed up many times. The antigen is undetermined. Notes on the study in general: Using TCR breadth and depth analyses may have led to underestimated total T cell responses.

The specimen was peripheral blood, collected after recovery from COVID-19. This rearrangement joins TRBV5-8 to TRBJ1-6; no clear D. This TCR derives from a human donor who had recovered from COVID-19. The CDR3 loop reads CASSLLVRSSPLHF. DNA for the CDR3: TGTGCCAGCAGCTTATTAGTGAGGAGTTCACCCCTCCACTTT.